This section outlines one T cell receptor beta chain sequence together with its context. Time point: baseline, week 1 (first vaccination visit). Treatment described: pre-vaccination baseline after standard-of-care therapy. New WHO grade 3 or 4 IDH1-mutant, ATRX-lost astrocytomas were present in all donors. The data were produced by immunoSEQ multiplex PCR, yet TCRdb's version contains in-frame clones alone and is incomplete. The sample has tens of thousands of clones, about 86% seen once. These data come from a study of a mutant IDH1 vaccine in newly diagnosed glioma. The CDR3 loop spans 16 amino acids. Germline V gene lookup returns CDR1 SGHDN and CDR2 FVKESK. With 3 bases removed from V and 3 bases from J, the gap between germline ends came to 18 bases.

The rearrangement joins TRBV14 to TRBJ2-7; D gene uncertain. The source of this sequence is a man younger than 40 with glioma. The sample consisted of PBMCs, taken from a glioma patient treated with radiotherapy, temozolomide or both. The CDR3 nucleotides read TGTGCCAGCAGCCAGGCCAGACGTCTCGAGGACTACGAGCAGTACTTC. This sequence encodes CASSQARRLEDYEQYF.